This T cell receptor beta chain was sequenced in a study of human T cells and chemical hapten exposure. Study-wide results and caveats: Expanded TCRs were compared with controls, and the expanded TCRs formed significantly more large CDR3 similarity clusters. Each of the donors had alopecia, so their immune responses may not resemble those of healthy people.

V dropped 5 bases and J dropped 4; count of bases not matched to a gene: 12. The CDR3 is 16 residues long. Germline V gene sequence: CDR1 MNHEY, CDR2 SMNVEV (reference sequence). This clonotype is medium-sized in the sample. Its target is unknown. TCRdb analysed the RACE reads with MiXCR anew, one entry per CDR3 protein. The sample shows 27,000 or so distinct CDR3 sequences, 5.8% of them seen only once. Time point given: patch test 3, about 24 weeks after DPC sensitization. Indicated treatment: therapeutic diphenylcyclopropenone sensitization with weekly scalp DPC. The rearrangement uses TRBV27 and TRBJ2-3; 7 bases map to TRBD2. This receptor was obtained from a man aged 25 to 40 with alopecia areata. Some clones in this sample may be carry-over from other donors' samples. This specimen was whole blood, taken in connection with sensitization to the hapten diphenylcyclopropenone (DPC). CDR3 residues: CASSPLVGRLADTQYF. The CDR3 nucleotides read TGTGCCAGCAGTCCCCTCGTCGGGAGGCTTGCAGATACGCAGTATTTT.